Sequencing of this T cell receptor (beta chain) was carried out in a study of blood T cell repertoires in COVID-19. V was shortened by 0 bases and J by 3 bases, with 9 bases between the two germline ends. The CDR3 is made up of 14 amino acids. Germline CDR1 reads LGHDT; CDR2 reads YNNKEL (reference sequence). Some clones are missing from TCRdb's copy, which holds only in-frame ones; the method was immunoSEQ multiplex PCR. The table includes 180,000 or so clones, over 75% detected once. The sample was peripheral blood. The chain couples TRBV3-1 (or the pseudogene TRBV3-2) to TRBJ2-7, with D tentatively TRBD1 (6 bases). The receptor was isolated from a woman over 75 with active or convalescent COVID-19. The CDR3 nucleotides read TGTGCCAGCAGCCAAGATCACAGGGTCTACGAGCAGTACTTC. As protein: CASSQDHRVYEQYF.